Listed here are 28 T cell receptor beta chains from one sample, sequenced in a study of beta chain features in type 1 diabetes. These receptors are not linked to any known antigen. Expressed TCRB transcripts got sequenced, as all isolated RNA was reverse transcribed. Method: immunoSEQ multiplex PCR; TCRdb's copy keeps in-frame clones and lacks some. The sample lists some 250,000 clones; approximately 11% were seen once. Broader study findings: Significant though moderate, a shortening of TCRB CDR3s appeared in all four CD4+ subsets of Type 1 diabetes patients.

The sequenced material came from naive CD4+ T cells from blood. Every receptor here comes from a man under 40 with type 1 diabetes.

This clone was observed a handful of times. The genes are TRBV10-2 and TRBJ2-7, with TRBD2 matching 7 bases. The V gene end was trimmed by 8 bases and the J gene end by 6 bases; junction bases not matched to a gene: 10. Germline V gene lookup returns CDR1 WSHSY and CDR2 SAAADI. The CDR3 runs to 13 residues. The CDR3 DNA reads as TGCGCCAGCTCCCTGGGAGGGGTAGGCGAGCAGTACTTC. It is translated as CASSLGGVGEQYF.

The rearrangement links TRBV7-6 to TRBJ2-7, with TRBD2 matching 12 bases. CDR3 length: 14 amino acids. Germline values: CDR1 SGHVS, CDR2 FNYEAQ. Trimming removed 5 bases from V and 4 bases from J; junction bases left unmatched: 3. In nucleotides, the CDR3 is TGTGCCAGCAGCCTGACTAGCGGGGGTTACGAGCAGTACTTC. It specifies CASSLTSGGYEQYF.

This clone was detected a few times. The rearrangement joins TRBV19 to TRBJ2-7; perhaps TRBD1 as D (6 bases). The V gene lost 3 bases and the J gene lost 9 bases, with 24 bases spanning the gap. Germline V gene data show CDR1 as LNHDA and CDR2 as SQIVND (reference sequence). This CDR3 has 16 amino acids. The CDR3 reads CASSISGTSHLRGQYF. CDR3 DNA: TGTGCCAGTAGTATTTCTGGGACAAGTCATCTACGAGGGCAGTACTTC.

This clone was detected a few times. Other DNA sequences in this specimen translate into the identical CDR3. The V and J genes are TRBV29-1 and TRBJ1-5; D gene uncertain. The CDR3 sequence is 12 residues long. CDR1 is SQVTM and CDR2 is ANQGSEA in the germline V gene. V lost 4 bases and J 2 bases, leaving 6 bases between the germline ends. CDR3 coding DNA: TGCAGCGTTGGTGCAGGCAATCAGCCCCAGCATTTT. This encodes CSVGAGNQPQHF.

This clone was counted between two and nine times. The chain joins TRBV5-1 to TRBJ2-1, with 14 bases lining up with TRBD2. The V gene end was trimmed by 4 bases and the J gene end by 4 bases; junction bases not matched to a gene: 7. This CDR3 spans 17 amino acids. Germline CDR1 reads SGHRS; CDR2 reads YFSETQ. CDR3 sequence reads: CASSTGLAGALYNEQFF. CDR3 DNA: TGCGCCAGCAGCACGGGACTAGCGGGGGCACTTTACAATGAGCAGTTCTTC.

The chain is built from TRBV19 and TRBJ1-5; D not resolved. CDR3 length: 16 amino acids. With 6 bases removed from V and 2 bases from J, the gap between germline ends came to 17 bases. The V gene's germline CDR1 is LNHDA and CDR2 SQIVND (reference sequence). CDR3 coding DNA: TGTGCCAGTAGGAACGAGAGAGTATTACGCAATCAGCCCCAGCATTTT. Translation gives CASRNERVLRNQPQHF.

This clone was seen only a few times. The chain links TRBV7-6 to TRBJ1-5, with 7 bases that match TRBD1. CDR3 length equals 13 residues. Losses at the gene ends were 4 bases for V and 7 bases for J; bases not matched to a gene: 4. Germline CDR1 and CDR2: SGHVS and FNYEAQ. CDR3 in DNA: TGTGCCAGCAGCTCAGGGGGACGGCAGCCCCAGCATTTT. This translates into CASSSGGRQPQHF.

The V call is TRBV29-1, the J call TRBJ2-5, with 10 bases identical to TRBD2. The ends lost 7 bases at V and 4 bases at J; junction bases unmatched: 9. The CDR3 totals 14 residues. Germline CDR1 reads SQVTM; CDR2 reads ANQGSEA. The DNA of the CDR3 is TGCAGCGCCGTCAGCGGGGGGGCCCCAGAGACCCAGTACTTC. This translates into CSAVSGGAPETQYF.

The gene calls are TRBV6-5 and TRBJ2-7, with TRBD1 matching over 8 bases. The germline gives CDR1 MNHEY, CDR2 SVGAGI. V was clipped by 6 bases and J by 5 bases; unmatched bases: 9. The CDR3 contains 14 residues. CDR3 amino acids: CASSIGDRRNEQYF. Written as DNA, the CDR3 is TGTGCCAGCAGCATAGGGGACAGGCGGAACGAGCAGTACTTC.

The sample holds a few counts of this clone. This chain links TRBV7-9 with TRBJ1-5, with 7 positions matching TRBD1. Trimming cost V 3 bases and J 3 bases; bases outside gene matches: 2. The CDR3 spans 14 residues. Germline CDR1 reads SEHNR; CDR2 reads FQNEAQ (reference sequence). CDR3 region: CASSFGTVNQPQHF. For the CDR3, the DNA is TGTGCCAGCAGCTTCGGGACAGTCAATCAGCCCCAGCATTTT.

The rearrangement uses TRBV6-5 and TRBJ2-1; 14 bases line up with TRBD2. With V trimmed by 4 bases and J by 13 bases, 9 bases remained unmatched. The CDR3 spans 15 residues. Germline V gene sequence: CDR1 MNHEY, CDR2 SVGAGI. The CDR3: CASSSRTSGGPLQFF. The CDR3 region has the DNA TGTGCCAGCAGTTCTAGGACTAGCGGGGGGCCCTTACAGTTCTTC.

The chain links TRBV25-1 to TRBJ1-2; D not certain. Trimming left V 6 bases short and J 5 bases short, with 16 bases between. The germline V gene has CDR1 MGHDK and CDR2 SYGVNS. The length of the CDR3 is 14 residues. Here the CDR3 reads CASRDTGEVYGYTF. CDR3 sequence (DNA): TGTGCCAGCAGGGATACCGGGGAGGTATATGGCTACACCTTC.

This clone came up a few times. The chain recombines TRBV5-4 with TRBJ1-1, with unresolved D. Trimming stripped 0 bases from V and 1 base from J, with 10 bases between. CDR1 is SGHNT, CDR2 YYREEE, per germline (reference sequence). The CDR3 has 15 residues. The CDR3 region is CASSLEYPGNTEAFF. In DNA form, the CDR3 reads TGTGCCAGCAGCTTGGAGTATCCGGGGAACACTGAAGCTTTCTTT.

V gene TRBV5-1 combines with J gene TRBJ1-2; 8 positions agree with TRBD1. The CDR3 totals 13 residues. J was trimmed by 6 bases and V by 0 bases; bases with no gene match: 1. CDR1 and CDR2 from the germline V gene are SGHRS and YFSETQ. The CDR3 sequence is CASSLGTGNGYTF. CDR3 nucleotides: TGCGCCAGCAGCTTGGGGACAGGGAATGGCTACACCTTC.

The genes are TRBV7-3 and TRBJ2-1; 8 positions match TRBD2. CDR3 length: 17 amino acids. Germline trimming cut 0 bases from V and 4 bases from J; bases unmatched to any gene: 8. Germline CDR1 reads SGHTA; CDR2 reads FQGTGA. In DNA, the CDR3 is TGTGCCAGCAGCTTAACTGGCGAGCGGGGGTCGTACAATGAGCAGTTCTTC. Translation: CASSLTGERGSYNEQFF.

The chain's CDR3 is CASSPNTRRETQYF. In DNA, the CDR3 is TGTGCCAGCTCACCCAATACTAGACGGGAGACCCAGTACTTC. The chain joins TRBV18 to TRBJ2-5; TRBD2 is a possible D gene (5 bases). V lost 3 bases and J 5 bases, leaving 13 bases between the germline ends. Germline CDR1 and CDR2: KGHSH and LQKENI. The CDR3 covers 14 residues.

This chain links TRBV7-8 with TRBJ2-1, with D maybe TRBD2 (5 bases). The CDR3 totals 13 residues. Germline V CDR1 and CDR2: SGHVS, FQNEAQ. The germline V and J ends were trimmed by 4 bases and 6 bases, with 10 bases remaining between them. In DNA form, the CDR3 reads TGTGCCAGCAGCTCGCAGCGGCTCAATGAGCAGTTCTTC. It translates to CASSSQRLNEQFF.

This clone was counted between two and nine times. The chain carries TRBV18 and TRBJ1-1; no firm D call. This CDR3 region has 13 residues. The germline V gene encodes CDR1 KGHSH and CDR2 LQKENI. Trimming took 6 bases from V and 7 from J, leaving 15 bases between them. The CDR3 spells CASSPSDKGEAFF. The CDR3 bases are TGTGCCAGCTCTCCCTCCGACAAAGGTGAAGCTTTCTTT.

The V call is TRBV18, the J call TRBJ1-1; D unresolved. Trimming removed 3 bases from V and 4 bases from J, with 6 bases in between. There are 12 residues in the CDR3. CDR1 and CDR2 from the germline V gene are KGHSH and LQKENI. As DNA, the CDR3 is TGTGCCAGCTCACCTGAGGTCACTGAAGCTTTCTTT. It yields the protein CASSPEVTEAFF.

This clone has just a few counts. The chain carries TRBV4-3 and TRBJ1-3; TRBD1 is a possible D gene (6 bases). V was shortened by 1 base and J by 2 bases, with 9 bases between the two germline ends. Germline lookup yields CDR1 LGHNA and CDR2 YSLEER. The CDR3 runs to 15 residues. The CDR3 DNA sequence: TGCGCCAGCAGCCAAGCAGGGGTTGCTGGAAACACCATATATTTT. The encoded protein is CASSQAGVAGNTIYF.

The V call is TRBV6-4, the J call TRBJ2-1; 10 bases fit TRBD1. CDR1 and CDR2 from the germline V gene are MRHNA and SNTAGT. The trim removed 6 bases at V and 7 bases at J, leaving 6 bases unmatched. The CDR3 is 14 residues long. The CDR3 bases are TGTGCCAGCAGCCGGGACAGGGGAGGGAATGAGCAGTTCTTC. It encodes CASSRDRGGNEQFF.

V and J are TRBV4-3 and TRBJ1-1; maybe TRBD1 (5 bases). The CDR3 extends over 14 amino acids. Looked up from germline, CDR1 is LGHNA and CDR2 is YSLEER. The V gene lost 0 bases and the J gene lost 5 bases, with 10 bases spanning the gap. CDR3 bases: TGCGCCAGCAGCCAAGAGTGGAGGGGAACTGAAGCTTTCTTT. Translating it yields CASSQEWRGTEAFF.

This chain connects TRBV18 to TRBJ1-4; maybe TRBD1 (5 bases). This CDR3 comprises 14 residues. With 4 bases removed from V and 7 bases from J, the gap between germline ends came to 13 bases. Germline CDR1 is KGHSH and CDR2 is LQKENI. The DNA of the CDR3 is TGTGCCAGCTCACAACTGGACAACGGTGAAAAACTGTTTTTT. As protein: CASSQLDNGEKLFF.

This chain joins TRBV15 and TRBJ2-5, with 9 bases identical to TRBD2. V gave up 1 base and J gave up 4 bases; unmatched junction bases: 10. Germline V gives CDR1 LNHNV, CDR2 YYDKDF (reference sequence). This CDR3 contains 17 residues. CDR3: CATSRAEFAGGPETQYF. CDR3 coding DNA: TGTGCCACCAGCAGAGCGGAATTTGCGGGGGGGCCAGAGACCCAGTACTTC.

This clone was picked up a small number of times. For the CDR3, the DNA is TGTGCCAGCAGCAGTCGGGACAGGGAACACGAGCAGTACTTC. The encoded protein is CASSSRDREHEQYF. The V and J genes are TRBV28 and TRBJ2-7; 9 nucleotides agree with TRBD1. Per the germline V gene, CDR1 is MDHEN and CDR2 is SYDVKM. With 6 bases clipped from V and 5 bases from J, the junction kept 8 bases outside the gene matches. This CDR3 has 14 residues.

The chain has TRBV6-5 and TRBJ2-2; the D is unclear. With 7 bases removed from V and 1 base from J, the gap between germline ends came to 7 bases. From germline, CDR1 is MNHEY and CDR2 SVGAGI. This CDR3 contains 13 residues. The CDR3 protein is CASTRWNTGELFF. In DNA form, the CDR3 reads TGTGCCAGCACTAGGTGGAACACCGGGGAGCTGTTTTTT.

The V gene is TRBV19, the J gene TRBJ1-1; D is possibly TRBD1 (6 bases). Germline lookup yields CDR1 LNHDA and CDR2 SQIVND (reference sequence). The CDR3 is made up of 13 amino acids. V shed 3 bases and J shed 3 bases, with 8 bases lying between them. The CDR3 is CASSMDRDTEAFF. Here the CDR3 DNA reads TGTGCCAGTAGTATGGACAGAGACACTGAAGCTTTCTTT. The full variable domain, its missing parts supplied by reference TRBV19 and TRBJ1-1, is DGGITQSPKYLFRKEGQNVTLSCEQNLNHDAMYWYRQDPGQGLRLIYYSQIVNDFQKGDIAEGYSVSREKKESFPLTVTSAQKNPTAFYLCASSMDRDTEAFFGQGTRLTVV.

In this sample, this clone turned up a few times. The CDR3: CASSLEVAGGREQYF. CDR3 DNA: TGCGCCAGCAGTCTCGAGGTAGCGGGGGGGCGTGAGCAGTACTTC. This sequence joins TRBV5-1 and TRBJ2-7; 11 positions agree with TRBD2. Per germline, CDR1 SGHRS and CDR2 YFSETQ. The CDR3 covers 15 residues. V was pared by 5 bases and J by 7 bases, with 11 bases of the junction left unmatched.